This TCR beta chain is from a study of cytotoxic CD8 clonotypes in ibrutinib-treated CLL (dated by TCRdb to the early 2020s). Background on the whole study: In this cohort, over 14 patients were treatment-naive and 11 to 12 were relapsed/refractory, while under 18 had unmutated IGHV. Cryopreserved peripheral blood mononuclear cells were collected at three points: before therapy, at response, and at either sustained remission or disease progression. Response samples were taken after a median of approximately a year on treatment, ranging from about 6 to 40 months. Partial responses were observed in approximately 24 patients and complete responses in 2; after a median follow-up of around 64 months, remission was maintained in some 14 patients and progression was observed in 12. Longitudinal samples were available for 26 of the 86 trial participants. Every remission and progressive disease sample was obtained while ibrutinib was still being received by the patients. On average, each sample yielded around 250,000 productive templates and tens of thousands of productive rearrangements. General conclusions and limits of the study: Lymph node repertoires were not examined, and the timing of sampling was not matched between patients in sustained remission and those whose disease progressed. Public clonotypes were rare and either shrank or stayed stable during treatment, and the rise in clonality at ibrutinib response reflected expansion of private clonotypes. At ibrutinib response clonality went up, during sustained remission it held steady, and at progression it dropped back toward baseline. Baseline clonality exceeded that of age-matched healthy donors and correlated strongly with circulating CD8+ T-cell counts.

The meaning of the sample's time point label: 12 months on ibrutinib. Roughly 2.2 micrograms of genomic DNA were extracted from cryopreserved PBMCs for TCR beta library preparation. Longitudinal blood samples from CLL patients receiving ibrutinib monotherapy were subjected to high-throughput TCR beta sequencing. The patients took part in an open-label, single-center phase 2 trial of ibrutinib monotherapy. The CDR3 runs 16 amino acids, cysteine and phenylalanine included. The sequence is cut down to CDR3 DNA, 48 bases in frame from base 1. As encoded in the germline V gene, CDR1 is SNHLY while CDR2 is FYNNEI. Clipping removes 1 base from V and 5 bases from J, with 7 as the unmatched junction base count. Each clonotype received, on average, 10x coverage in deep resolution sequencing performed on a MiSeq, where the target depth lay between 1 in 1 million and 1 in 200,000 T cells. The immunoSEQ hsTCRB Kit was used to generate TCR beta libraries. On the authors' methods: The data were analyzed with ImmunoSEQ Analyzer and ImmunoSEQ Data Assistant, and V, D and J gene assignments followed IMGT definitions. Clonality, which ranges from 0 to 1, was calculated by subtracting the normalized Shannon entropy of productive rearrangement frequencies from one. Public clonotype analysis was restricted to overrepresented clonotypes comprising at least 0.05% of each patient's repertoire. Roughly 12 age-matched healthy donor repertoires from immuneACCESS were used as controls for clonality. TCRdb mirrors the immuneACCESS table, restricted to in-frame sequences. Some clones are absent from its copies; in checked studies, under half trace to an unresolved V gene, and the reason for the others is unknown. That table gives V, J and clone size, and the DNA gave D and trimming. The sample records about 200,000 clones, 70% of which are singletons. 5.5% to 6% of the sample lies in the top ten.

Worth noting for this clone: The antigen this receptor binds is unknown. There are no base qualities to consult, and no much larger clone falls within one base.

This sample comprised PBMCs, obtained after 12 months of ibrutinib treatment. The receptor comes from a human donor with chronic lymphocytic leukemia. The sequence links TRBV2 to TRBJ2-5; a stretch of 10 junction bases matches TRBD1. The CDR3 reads CASSEGRTGGGETQYF. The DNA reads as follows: TGTGCCAGCAGTGAAGGGAGGACAGGGGGAGGTGAGACCCAGTACTTC.